The rows below give T cell receptor beta chains drawn from one sample of a study of T cells in Graves' hyperthyroidism and ophthalmopathy. TCRdb called the multiplex PCR reads again in MiXCR, with one record for every CDR3 protein. The sample shows about 110,000 distinct CDR3 sequences, about 15% of them seen only once. What was sequenced was blood. The origin of the receptors is a woman aged 45-65 years with Graves' hyperthyroidism. The CDR3 runs from the conserved cysteine through the conserved F or W. D genes are given only for firm matches. The size entry is marked missing in some rows and otherwise reads once, few, many or a size class.

clone_size j_call cdr3_length v_call d_call cdr3_aa cdr3_nt
NA TRBJ1-1 14 TRBV2 NA CASSERGGINEAFF TGTGCCAGCAGTGAAAGGGGAGGGATAAATGAAGCTTTCTTT
many TRBJ1-2 15 TRBV5-6 NA CASSLGETPWYGYTF TGTGCCAGCAGCTTGGGGGAGACGCCCTGGTATGGCTACACCTTC
NA TRBJ2-5 14 TRBV20-1 TRBD2 CSARGGAQQETQYF TGCAGTGCTCGGGGGGGCGCGCAGCAAGAGACCCAGTACTTC
many TRBJ2-7 15 TRBV15 NA CATSRDGGSTYEQYF TGTGCCACCAGCAGAGACGGAGGTTCTACCTACGAGCAGTACTTC
many TRBJ2-3 14 TRBV7-6 NA CASSLGMPTDTQYF TGTGCCAGCAGCTTAGGCATGCCCACAGATACGCAGTATTTT
many TRBJ2-3 15 TRBV5-1 TRBD2 CASSLDAGGPDTQYF TGCGCCAGCAGCTTGGATGCGGGAGGGCCAGACACGCAGTATTTT
many TRBJ2-1 13 TRBV28 NA CASTGLAWGEQFF TGTGCCAGCACTGGGCTAGCTTGGGGTGAGCAGTTCTTC
many TRBJ2-1 16 TRBV20-1 NA CSASGHPGNYISEQFF TGCAGTGCTTCTGGTCACCCGGGAAACTACATTTCTGAGCAGTTCTTC
NA TRBJ2-7 13 TRBV5-1 NA CASSLSRISEQYF TGCGCCAGCAGCTTGAGTAGGATTAGTGAGCAGTACTTC
many TRBJ2-2 15 TRBV5-1 TRBD1 CASSSTGVKGGELFF TGCGCCAGCAGCTCGACAGGGGTGAAGGGCGGGGAGCTGTTTTTT
few TRBJ2-1 15 TRBV19 NA CASSEQLSSYNEQFF TGTGCCAGTAGTGAACAGCTAAGCTCCTACAATGAGCAGTTCTTC
NA TRBJ1-1 13 TRBV28 TRBD1 CASTWDRFTEAFF TGTGCCAGCACCTGGGACAGATTCACTGAAGCTTTCTTT
many TRBJ1-4 15 TRBV28 NA CASSSLGGGDEKLFF TGTGCCAGCAGTTCCCTGGGTGGGGGCGATGAAAAACTGTTTTTT
many TRBJ2-6 17 TRBV19 TRBD1 CASSPGTGASGANVLTF TGTGCCAGTAGTCCCGGGACAGGGGCCTCTGGGGCCAACGTCCTGACTTTC
many TRBJ2-5 15 TRBV5-5 NA CASSFSGGIEETQYF TGTGCCAGCAGCTTTTCGGGCGGGATAGAAGAGACCCAGTACTTC
many TRBJ1-3 16 TRBV5-1 NA CASSYEPGSSGNTIYF TGCGCCAGCAGCTACGAGCCTGGGAGCTCTGGAAACACCATATATTTT
many TRBJ1-1 14 TRBV2 NA CASNLREFDTEAFF TGTGCCAGCAACTTAAGGGAATTTGACACTGAAGCTTTCTTT
NA TRBJ1-2 14 TRBV2 NA CASSETGTTYGYTF TGTGCCAGCAGTGAAACTGGGACTACCTATGGCTACACCTTC
many TRBJ1-1 16 TRBV3-1 TRBD1 CASSRSGEGARTEAFF TGTGCCAGCAGCCGGTCGGGGGAGGGGGCGAGGACTGAAGCTTTCTTT
NA TRBJ1-5 13 TRBV27 NA CASSLFRNQPQHF TGTGCCAGCAGTTTATTCAGGAATCAGCCCCAGCATTTT
many TRBJ2-3 14 TRBV9 NA CASSPQTSTDTQYF TGTGCCAGCAGCCCTCAAACTAGCACAGATACGCAGTATTTT
NA TRBJ2-1 15 TRBV7-8 NA CASSLAGGASNEQFF TGTGCCAGCAGCTTAGCAGGGGGGGCATCCAATGAGCAGTTCTTC
many TRBJ2-1 17 TRBV5-5 TRBD2 CASSLVMVLAGNNEQFF TGTGCCAGCAGCTTGGTTATGGTACTAGCGGGAAACAATGAGCAGTTCTTC
many TRBJ2-1 15 TRBV3-1 TRBD2 CASSQVAGAYNEQFF TGTGCCAGCAGCCAAGTAGCGGGAGCCTACAATGAGCAGTTCTTC
many TRBJ2-1 13 TRBV20-1 NA CSARESGYNEQFF TGCAGTGCTAGAGAGTCGGGATACAATGAGCAGTTCTTC
many TRBJ2-1 15 TRBV11-1 TRBD2 CASSSGLAGVNEQFF TGTGCCAGCAGCTCGGGACTAGCGGGAGTCAATGAGCAGTTCTTC
many TRBJ1-5 13 TRBV9 NA CASSVVPGQPQHF TGTGCCAGCAGCGTAGTACCCGGTCAGCCCCAGCATTTT
many TRBJ1-5 13 TRBV2 NA CASSVTGNQPQHF TGTGCCAGCAGTGTAACCGGGAATCAGCCCCAGCATTTT
many TRBJ1-5 14 TRBV6-2/TRBV6-3 NA CASSYIGRNQPQHF TGTGCCAGCAGCTATATTGGCAGGAATCAGCCCCAGCATTTT
many TRBJ1-5 15 TRBV2 TRBD1 CASRAGTGGSQPQHF TGTGCCAGCAGGGCCGGGACAGGGGGCTCTCAGCCCCAGCATTTT
many TRBJ2-7 14 TRBV6-1 NA CASSVSGQSYEQYF TGTGCCAGCAGTGTTTCGGGACAATCCTACGAGCAGTACTTC
many TRBJ2-7 15 TRBV4-2 TRBD2 CASSLSGLAGAEQYF TGTGCCAGCAGCCTCTCGGGACTAGCGGGAGCCGAGCAGTACTTC
NA TRBJ2-7 12 TRBV6-2/TRBV6-3 NA CASSYEVSEQYF TGTGCCAGCAGTTACGAAGTATCCGAGCAGTACTTC
many TRBJ1-1 14 TRBV2 TRBD1 CASSGQGPGTEAFF TGTGCCAGCAGCGGACAGGGGCCGGGAACTGAAGCTTTCTTT
NA TRBJ2-1 16 TRBV20-1 NA CSARARRTSSYNEQFF TGCAGTGCTAGGGCTCGACGGACCTCTTCATACAATGAGCAGTTCTTC
many TRBJ2-5 13 TRBV29-1 NA CSVKIRGRETQYF TGCAGCGTTAAGATACGGGGCAGGGAGACCCAGTACTTC
many TRBJ1-4 14 TRBV20-1 NA CSAATPSTNEKLFF TGCAGTGCCGCAACTCCCTCAACTAATGAAAAACTGTTTTTT
many TRBJ2-7 16 TRBV4-1 TRBD1 CASSQEGGQGRYEQYF TGCGCCAGCAGCCAAGAGGGAGGACAGGGACGCTACGAGCAGTACTTC
few TRBJ2-1 14 TRBV5-1 NA CASSFLGRFNEQFF TGCGCCAGCAGCTTCCTCGGACGGTTCAATGAGCAGTTCTTC
many TRBJ2-7 14 TRBV27 TRBD2 CASSPSRLASEQYF TGTGCCAGCAGTCCATCCCGACTAGCGTCCGAGCAGTACTTC
many TRBJ1-5 12 TRBV20-1 NA CSARDANQPQHF TGCAGTGCTAGAGATGCCAATCAGCCCCAGCATTTT
many TRBJ2-5 12 TRBV3-1 NA CASSQDEGTQYF TGTGCCAGCAGCCAGGACGAGGGGACCCAGTACTTC
NA TRBJ2-5 13 TRBV7-3 NA CASSFQPEEAQYF TGTGCCAGCAGCTTTCAGCCGGAAGAGGCCCAGTACTTC
NA TRBJ1-2 19 TRBV27 TRBD1 CASSLSIPGTASSNYGYTF TGTGCCAGCAGTTTATCGATTCCCGGGACAGCCTCTTCTAACTATGGCTACACCTTC
many TRBJ1-2 14 TRBV30 TRBD1 CAWSAGQATYGYTF TGTGCCTGGAGCGCGGGACAGGCAACCTATGGCTACACCTTC
NA TRBJ2-7 15 TRBV29-1 TRBD2 CSVVLAGGLFYEQYF TGCAGCGTGGTGCTAGCGGGAGGCCTCTTCTACGAGCAGTACTTC
many TRBJ2-1 14 TRBV5-1 TRBD2 CASSLGGSFNEQFF TGCGCCAGCAGCTTAGGCGGGAGCTTCAATGAGCAGTTCTTC
NA TRBJ2-1 12 TRBV5-8 NA CASGGRWSEQFF TGTGCCAGCGGAGGACGGTGGAGTGAGCAGTTCTTC
many TRBJ2-5 15 TRBV5-1 NA CASTLLIQPGETQYF TGCGCCAGCACCTTGCTGATACAGCCGGGAGAGACCCAGTACTTC
many TRBJ2-1 17 TRBV14 NA CASSQDVDVSSYNEQFF TGTGCCAGCAGCCAAGACGTGGACGTCAGCTCCTACAATGAGCAGTTCTTC